The source of this T cell receptor beta chain is a study of CD8+ T cells in alopecia areata. The study, taken as a whole, reports: A large proportion of expanded lesional clones were detected persisting in scalp and blood during tofacitinib.

About this clone: What it binds is not known.

It was cDNA, reverse transcribed from extracted RNA, that served as the sequencing template. Here immunoSEQ multiplex PCR was the method, and the copy in TCRdb shows in-frame clones only, minus some. The top ten hold 8% to 9% of the sample, which has under 20,000 clones, about 63% seen once. The treatment denotes: oral pan-JAK inhibitor, 5-10 mg twice daily. The investigators collected lesional scalp punch biopsies and peripheral blood from alopecia areata patients. CDR1 and CDR2 from the germline V gene are LNHNV and YYDKDF (reference sequence). The CDR3 spans 14 residues. Trimming left V 2 bases short and J 1 base short, with 5 bases between.

This specimen consisted of skin, obtained at week 4, from a patient treated with tofacitinib. The V and J genes are TRBV15 and TRBJ2-2; TRBD1 is a possible D gene (5 bases). The receptor was derived from a human donor with alopecia areata. The CDR3 region is CATSRQGNTGELFF. The DNA of the CDR3 is TGTGCCACCAGCAGACAGGGGAACACCGGGGAGCTGTTTTTT. Full variable domain (rest looked up from reference TRBV15 and TRBJ2-2): DAMVIQNPRYQVTQFGKPVTLSCSQTLNHNVMYWYQQKSSQAPKLLFHYYDKDFNNEADTPDNFQSRRPNTSFCFLDIRSPGLGDTAMYLCATSRQGNTGELFFGEGSRLTVL.